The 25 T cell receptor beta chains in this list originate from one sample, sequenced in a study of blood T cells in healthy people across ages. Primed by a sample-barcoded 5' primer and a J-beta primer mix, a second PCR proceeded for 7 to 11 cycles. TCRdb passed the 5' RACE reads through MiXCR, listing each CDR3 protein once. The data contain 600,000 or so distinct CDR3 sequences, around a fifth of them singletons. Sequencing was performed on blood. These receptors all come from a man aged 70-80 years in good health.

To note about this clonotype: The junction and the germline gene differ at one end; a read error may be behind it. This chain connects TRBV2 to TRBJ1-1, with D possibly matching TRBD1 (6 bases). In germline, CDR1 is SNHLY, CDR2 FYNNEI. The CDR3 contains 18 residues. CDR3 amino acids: CTSSDSFNRATMNTEAFF. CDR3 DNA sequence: TGTACCAGCAGTGATTCCTTTAACAGGGCAACAATGAACACTGAAGCTTTCTTT.

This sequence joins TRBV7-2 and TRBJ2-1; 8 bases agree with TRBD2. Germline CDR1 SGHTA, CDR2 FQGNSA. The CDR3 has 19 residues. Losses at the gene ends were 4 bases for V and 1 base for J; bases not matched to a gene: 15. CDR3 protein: CASSSTPLLAGTSYNEQFF. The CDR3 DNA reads TGTGCCAGCAGCTCCACCCCCCTTTTAGCGGGAACTTCCTACAATGAGCAGTTCTTC. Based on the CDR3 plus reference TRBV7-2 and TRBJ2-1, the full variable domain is GAGVSQSPSNKVTEKGKDVELRCDPISGHTALYWYRQSLGQGLEFLIYFQGNSAPDKSGLPSDRFSAERTGGSVSTLTIQRTQQEDSAVYLCASSSTPLLAGTSYNEQFFGPGTRLTVL.

The CDR3 spells CASSLSATFLNEKLFF. CDR3 nucleotide sequence: TGTGCCAGCAGCTTGTCGGCGACATTCCTTAATGAAAAACTGTTTTTT. The rearrangement joins TRBV5-5 to TRBJ1-4; D remains unclear. This CDR3 is built from 16 residues. Trimming shortened V by 1 base and J by 4 bases, and 14 bases separated the two germline ends. The V gene's germline CDR1 is SGHKS and CDR2 YYEKEE (reference sequence).

The CDR3 spells CSASQIAGTTYEQYF. The CDR3 nucleotides are TGCAGTGCTAGTCAAATAGCGGGAACAACCTACGAGCAGTACTTC. The chain uses TRBV20-1 and TRBJ2-7, with TRBD2 identical over 8 bases. Germline V gene sequence: CDR1 DFQATT, CDR2 SNEGSKA (reference sequence). CDR3 size: 15 residues. Unmatched junction bases numbered 9, after V lost 3 bases and J lost 2 bases.

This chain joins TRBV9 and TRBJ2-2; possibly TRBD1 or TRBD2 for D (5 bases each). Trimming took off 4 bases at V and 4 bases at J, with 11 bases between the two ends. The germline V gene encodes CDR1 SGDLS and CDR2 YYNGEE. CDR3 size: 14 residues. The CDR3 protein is CASSSGTITGELFF. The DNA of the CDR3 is TGTGCCAGCAGCTCAGGGACCATCACCGGGGAGCTGTTTTTT.

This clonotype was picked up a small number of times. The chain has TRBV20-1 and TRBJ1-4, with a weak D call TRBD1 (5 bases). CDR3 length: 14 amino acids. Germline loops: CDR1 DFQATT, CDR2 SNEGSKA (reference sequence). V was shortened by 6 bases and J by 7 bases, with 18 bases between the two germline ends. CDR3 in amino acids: CSAHSGTTSEKLFF. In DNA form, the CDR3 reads TGCAGTGCCCACTCCGGGACTACCTCTGAAAAACTGTTTTTT.

The CDR3 nucleotides read TGTGCCAGCATCAGACCGGGAGCCTACGAGCAGTACTTC. Its translation: CASIRPGAYEQYF. The chain has TRBV25-1 and TRBJ2-7; a possible D gene is TRBD2 (6 bases). Germline lookup yields CDR1 MGHDK and CDR2 SYGVNS. The CDR3 is 13 residues long. V was clipped by 7 bases and J by 2 bases, with 12 bases between them.

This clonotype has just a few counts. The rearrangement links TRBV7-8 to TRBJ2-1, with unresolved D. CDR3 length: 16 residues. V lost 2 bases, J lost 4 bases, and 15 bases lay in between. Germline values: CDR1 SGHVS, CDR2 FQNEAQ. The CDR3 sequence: CASSLYGSESYNEQFF. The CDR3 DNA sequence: TGTGCCAGCAGCTTATACGGGTCCGAATCTTACAATGAGCAGTTCTTC.

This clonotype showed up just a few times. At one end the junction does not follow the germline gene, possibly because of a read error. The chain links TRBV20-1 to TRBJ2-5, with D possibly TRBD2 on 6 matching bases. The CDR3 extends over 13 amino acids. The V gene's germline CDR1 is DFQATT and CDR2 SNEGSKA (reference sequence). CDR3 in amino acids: CSVRRSGRETQYF. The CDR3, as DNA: TGCAGTGTTAGAAGGAGCGGGCGAGAGACCCAGTACTTC.

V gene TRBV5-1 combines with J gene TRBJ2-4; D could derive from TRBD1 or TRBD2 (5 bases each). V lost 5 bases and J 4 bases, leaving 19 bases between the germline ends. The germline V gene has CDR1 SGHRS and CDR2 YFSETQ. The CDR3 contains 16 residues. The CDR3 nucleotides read TGCGCCAGCAGGTTAACTCCCGGGACCGCAAAAAACATTCAGTACTTC. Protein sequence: CASRLTPGTAKNIQYF.

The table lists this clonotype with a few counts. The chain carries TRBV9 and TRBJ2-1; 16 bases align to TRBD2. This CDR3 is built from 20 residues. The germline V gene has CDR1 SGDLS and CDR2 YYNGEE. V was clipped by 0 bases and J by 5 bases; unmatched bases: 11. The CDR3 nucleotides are TGTGCCAGCAGCGTAGCTTGGGGACTAGCGGGAGGGCTTTCGAACAATGAGCAGTTCTTC. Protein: CASSVAWGLAGGLSNNEQFF.

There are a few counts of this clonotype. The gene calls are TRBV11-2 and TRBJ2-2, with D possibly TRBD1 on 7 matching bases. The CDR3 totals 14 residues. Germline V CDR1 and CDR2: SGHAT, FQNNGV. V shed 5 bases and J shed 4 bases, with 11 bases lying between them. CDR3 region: CASSPRDSTGELFF. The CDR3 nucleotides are TGTGCCAGCAGCCCGCGGGACAGCACCGGGGAGCTGTTTTTT.

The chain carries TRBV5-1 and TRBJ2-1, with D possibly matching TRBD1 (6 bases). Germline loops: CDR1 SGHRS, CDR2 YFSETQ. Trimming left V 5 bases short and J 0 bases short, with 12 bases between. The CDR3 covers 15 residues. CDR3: CASSWDTRSYNEQFF. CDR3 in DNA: TGCGCCAGCAGTTGGGACACACGCTCCTACAATGAGCAGTTCTTC.

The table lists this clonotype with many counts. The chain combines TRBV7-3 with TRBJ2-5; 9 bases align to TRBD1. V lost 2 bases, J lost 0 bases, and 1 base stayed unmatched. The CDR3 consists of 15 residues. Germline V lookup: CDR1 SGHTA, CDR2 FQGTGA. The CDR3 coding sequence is TGTGCCAGCAGCTTAGGGACAGGGAACCAAGAGACCCAGTACTTC. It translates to CASSLGTGNQETQYF.

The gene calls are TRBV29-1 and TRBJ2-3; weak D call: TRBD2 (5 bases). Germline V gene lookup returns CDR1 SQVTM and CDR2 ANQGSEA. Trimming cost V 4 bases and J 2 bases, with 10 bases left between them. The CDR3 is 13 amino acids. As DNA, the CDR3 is TGCAGCGTTGCAACTAGACTCACAGATACGCAGTATTTT. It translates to CSVATRLTDTQYF.

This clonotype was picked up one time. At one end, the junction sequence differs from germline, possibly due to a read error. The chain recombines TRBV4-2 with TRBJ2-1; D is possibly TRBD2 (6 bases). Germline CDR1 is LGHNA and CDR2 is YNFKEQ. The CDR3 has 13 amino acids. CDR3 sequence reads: CASNQDGLNEQFF. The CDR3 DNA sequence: TGTGCCAGCAACCAAGACGGACTAAATGAGCAGTTCTTC.

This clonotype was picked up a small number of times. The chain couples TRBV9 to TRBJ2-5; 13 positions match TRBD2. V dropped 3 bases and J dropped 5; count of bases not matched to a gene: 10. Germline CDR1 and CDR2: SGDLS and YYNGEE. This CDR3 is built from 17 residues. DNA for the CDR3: TGTGCCAGCAGCGATATGCCGACTAGCGGGAGGACTGAGACCCAGTACTTC. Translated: CASSDMPTSGRTETQYF.

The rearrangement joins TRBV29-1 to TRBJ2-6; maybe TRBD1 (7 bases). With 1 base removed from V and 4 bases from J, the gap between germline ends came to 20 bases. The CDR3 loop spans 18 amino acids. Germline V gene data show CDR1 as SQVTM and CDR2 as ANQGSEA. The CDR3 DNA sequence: TGCAGCGTTGAAGGGGGGGACAGAGCATCGGACGGGGCCAACGTCCTGACTTTC. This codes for CSVEGGDRASDGANVLTF.

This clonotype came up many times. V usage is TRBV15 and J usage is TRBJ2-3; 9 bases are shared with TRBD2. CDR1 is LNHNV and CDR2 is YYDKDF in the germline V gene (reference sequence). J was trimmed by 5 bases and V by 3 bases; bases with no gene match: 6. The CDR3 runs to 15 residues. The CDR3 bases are TGTGCCACCAGCAGTCAGGCGGGAGGGCAAGATACGCAGTATTTT. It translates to CATSSQAGGQDTQYF.

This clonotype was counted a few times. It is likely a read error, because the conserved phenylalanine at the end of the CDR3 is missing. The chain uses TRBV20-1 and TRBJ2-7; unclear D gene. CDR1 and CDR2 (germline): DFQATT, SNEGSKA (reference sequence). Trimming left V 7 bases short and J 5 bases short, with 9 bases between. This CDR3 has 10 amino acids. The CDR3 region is CSGVGHEQYL. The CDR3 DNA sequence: TGCAGTGGGGTGGGCCACGAGCAGTACCTC.

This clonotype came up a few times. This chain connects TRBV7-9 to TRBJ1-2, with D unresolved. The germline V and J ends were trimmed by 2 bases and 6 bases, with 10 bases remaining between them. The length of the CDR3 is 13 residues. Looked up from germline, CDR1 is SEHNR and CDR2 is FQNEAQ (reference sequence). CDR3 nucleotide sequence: TGTGCCAGCAGCTTACCCGGCGGAAATGGCTACACCTTC. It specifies CASSLPGGNGYTF.

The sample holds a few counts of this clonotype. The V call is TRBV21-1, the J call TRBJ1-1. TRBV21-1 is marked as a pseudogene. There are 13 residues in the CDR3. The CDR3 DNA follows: TGTGCCAGCAGCAAAGAAAGCAAGACTGAAGCTTTCTTT. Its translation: CASSKESKTEAFF.

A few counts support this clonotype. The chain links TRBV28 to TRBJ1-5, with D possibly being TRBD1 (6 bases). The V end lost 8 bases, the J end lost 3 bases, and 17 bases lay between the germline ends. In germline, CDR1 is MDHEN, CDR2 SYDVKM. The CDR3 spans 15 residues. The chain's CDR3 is CASSWSGVHNQPQHF. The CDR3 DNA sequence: TGTGCCAGCTCCTGGTCAGGGGTGCACAATCAGCCCCAGCATTTT. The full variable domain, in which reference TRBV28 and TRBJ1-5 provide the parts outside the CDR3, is DVKVTQSSRYLVKRTGEKVFLECVQDMDHENMFWYRQDPGLGLRLIYFSYDVKMKEKGDIPEGYSVSREKKERFSLILESASTNQTSMYLCASSWSGVHNQPQHFGDGTRLSIL.

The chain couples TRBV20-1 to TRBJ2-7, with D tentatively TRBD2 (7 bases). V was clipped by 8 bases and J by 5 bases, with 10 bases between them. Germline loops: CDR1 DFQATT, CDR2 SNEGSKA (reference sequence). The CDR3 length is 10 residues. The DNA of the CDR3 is TGCAGTTGGGGGGGCCACGAGCAGTACTTC. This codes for CSWGGHEQYF.

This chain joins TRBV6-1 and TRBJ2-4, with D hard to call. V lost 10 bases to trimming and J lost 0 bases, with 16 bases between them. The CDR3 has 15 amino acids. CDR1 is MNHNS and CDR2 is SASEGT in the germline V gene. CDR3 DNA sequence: TGTGCCACCTCCGAACAGAGCTTAGCCAAAAACATTCAGTACTTC. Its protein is CATSEQSLAKNIQYF.